These 27 T cell receptor beta chains came from one sample sequenced in a study of T cells after yellow fever vaccination (dated by TCRdb to about 2019). Libraries came from 5' RACE. The reads were generated on an Illumina HiSeq 2500. In-frame beta chains were kept once TCRdb had trimmed the public reads at Q25 with fastp and called clones with MiXCR. Rows are unified per CDR3 protein, each entry keeping the most common DNA and genes. The sample table records hundreds of thousands of distinct CDR3 sequences; 9% to 15% of these occur just once. Jointly, the top ten make up 15% of the sample. The sample's treatment or condition label, in plain terms: live attenuated yellow fever vaccine strain. The sample was PBMCs, taken on the day of the yellow fever booster vaccination. These receptors were taken from a man in his thirties or forties who received the YFV17D yellow fever vaccine.

V and J are TRBV4-3 and TRBJ2-3, with a possible D match to TRBD1 (6 bases). V lost 2 bases to trimming and J lost 3 bases, with 12 bases between them. The CDR3 is 15 residues long. From germline, CDR1 is LGHNA and CDR2 YSLEER. CDR3 sequence: CASSQRGSGTDTQYF. CDR3 in DNA: TGCGCCAGCAGCCAAAGGGGGAGTGGGACAGATACGCAGTATTTT.

The chain has TRBV18 and TRBJ2-3, with D unclear. Trimming cost V 2 bases and J 2 bases, with 11 bases left between them. Germline values: CDR1 KGHSH, CDR2 LQKENI. The CDR3 is 15 amino acids. This CDR3 is CASSPMAGPTDTQYF. The DNA of the CDR3 is TGTGCCAGCTCACCAATGGCAGGACCCACAGATACGCAGTATTTT.

The rearrangement joins TRBV29-1 to TRBJ2-1, with 10 positions matching TRBD1. The V gene's germline CDR1 is SQVTM and CDR2 ANQGSEA. This CDR3 comprises 14 residues. After removal of 6 bases from V and 8 bases from J, the junction contained 10 bases not matched to a gene. CDR3 nucleotides: TGCAGCGTCAGACAGGGGGCCCCTGAGGATGAGCAGTTCTTC. Translation: CSVRQGAPEDEQFF.

This chain uses TRBV6-2 or TRBV6-3 with TRBJ2-3, with a tentative D call TRBD2 (6 bases). Looked up from germline, CDR1 is MNHEY and CDR2 is SVGEGT. The ends were cut back, 10 bases at V and 0 bases at J, with 23 bases in the middle. This CDR3 contains 17 residues. The CDR3 sequence: CAIRAEVEGTSTDTQYF. CDR3 DNA sequence: TGTGCCATCCGAGCGGAGGTAGAGGGGACTAGCACAGATACGCAGTATTTT.

The chain uses TRBV7-9 and TRBJ2-7; 13 bases map to TRBD2. V shed 4 bases, J shed 9 bases, and the junction held 12 bases outside the gene matches. The CDR3 is 16 residues long. Germline assignment: CDR1 SEHNR and CDR2 FQNEAQ (reference sequence). CDR3: CASSYERTSGSGRQYF. The CDR3 bases are TGTGCCAGCAGCTACGAAAGGACTAGCGGGAGCGGGCGGCAGTACTTC.

There are a few counts of this clonotype. The rearrangement joins TRBV10-3 to TRBJ2-3; D tentatively reads TRBD1 or TRBD2 (5 bases each). The CDR3 length is 14 residues. Germline V gene lookup returns CDR1 ENHRY and CDR2 SYGVKD. V lost 5 bases and J 4 bases, leaving 13 bases between the germline ends. CDR3 nucleotides: TGTGCCATCAGTCAGGGAGCCAGAGCAGATACGCAGTATTTT. Translation: CAISQGARADTQYF.

This rearrangement joins TRBV10-3 to TRBJ2-7; either TRBD1 or TRBD2 may fit D (5 bases each). This CDR3 region has 13 residues. CDR1 ENHRY and CDR2 SYGVKD come from the germline V gene. The V gene lost 6 bases and the J gene lost 2 bases, with 11 bases spanning the gap. The CDR3 loop reads CAISQVGAYEQYF. The CDR3 nucleotides read TGTGCCATCAGCCAAGTGGGGGCCTACGAGCAGTACTTC.

This clonotype was seen more than once but under ten times. The J gene is TRBJ2-7, the V gene TRBV6-1; TRBD2 agrees at 7 bases. J lost 2 bases, V lost 6 bases, and 4 bases had no gene match. Germline CDR1 and CDR2: MNHNS and SASEGT. The CDR3 is 13 amino acids. CDR3 in DNA: TGTGCCAGCAGACCAGCGGGACCCTACGAGCAGTACTTC. It yields the protein CASRPAGPYEQYF.

V usage is TRBV12-3 or TRBV12-4 and J usage is TRBJ1-2, with D uncertain. The V end lost 7 bases, the J end lost 8 bases, and 14 bases lay between the germline ends. The CDR3 sequence is 12 residues long. The CDR3 bases are TGTGCCAGCACCTCGTCCCAGGCAGGCTACACCTTC. Its translation is CASTSSQAGYTF.

The CDR3: CASSGHRNTEAFF. The CDR3 nucleotides read TGTGCCAGCAGTGGACACCGGAACACTGAAGCTTTCTTT. The chain couples TRBV28 to TRBJ1-1; tentative D call: TRBD1 (5 bases). The CDR3 totals 13 residues. Germline-derived CDR1 and CDR2 are MDHEN and SYDVKM. Between the trimmed V and J ends, which lost 5 bases and 1 base, there was a span of 8 bases. The full variable domain, with the rest looked up from reference TRBV28 and TRBJ1-1, is DVKVTQSSRYLVKRTGEKVFLECVQDMDHENMFWYRQDPGLGLRLIYFSYDVKMKEKGDIPEGYSVSREKKERFSLILESASTNQTSMYLCASSGHRNTEAFFGQGTRLTVV.

This clonotype has only a few counts. This sequence joins TRBV5-6 and TRBJ2-7; TRBD2 matches 14 bases. V was clipped by 4 bases and J by 3 bases; unmatched bases: 6. Germline CDR1 is SGHDT and CDR2 is YYEEEE. CDR3 size: 16 residues. CDR3 sequence: CASSQGLAGVSYEQYF. CDR3 DNA: TGTGCCAGCAGCCAGGGACTAGCGGGAGTCAGCTACGAGCAGTACTTC.

Only a few counts were recorded for this clonotype. CDR3 in amino acids: CASATGVYGYTF. The CDR3, as DNA: TGTGCCAGCGCAACAGGGGTTTATGGCTACACCTTC. The rearrangement uses TRBV6-1 and TRBJ1-2, with 7 bases identical to TRBD1. Germline assignment: CDR1 MNHNS and CDR2 SASEGT. J lost 5 bases, V lost 8 bases, and 5 bases had no gene match. The CDR3 extends over 12 amino acids.

This clonotype was recorded only once. At one end, the junction sequence differs from germline, possibly due to a read error. The chain is built from TRBV7-9 and TRBJ2-7, with a possible D match to TRBD2 (6 bases). The CDR3 runs to 12 residues. Looked up from germline, CDR1 is SEHNR and CDR2 is FQNEAQ (reference sequence). This chain's CDR3 is CSSGRDISEQYF. DNA for the CDR3: TGTTCCAGCGGGCGGGATATTTCCGAGCAGTACTTC.

This chain joins TRBV29-1 and TRBJ2-5; 8 nucleotides match TRBD2. Germline lookup yields CDR1 SQVTM and CDR2 ANQGSEA. The CDR3 consists of 12 residues. CDR3 sequence reads: CISLAGEETQYF. DNA of the CDR3: TGCATCTCTCTAGCGGGCGAAGAGACCCAGTACTTC.

In this sample, this clonotype turned up a few times. The chain uses TRBV20-1 and TRBJ2-7, with 9 positions matching TRBD1. V was clipped by 6 bases and J by 2 bases; unmatched bases: 2. The germline V gene has CDR1 DFQATT and CDR2 SNEGSKA (reference sequence). CDR3 length equals 12 residues. The CDR3 protein is CSAGTGTYEQYF. CDR3 nucleotides: TGCAGTGCAGGGACAGGGACCTACGAGCAGTACTTC.

This sequence joins TRBV20-1 and TRBJ2-1; possibly TRBD2 for D (6 bases). The V end was cut by 1 base, the J end by 0 bases, with 16 bases between. Germline CDR1 reads DFQATT; CDR2 reads SNEGSKA (reference sequence). CDR3 length: 17 residues. CDR3 amino acids: CSARASTGGSSYNEQFF. CDR3 nucleotides: TGCAGTGCTAGAGCATCAACCGGAGGGAGCTCCTACAATGAGCAGTTCTTC.

V usage is TRBV27 and J usage is TRBJ2-7, with 9 bases lining up with TRBD1. The germline V gene has CDR1 MNHEY and CDR2 SMNVEV (reference sequence). Germline trimming cut 3 bases from V and 5 bases from J; bases unmatched to any gene: 5. CDR3 length: 14 residues. The CDR3 is CASSFPGQGNEQYF. The CDR3 bases are TGTGCCAGCAGTTTCCCGGGACAGGGTAACGAGCAGTACTTC.

This rearrangement joins TRBV29-1 to TRBJ2-3; 11 nucleotides match TRBD2. This CDR3 region has 15 residues. Germline trimming cut 6 bases from V and 4 bases from J; bases unmatched to any gene: 9. In germline, CDR1 is SQVTM, CDR2 ANQGSEA. CDR3 nucleotide sequence: TGCAGCGTCGCCGCACTAGCGGGAGAAGCAGATACGCAGTATTTT. Protein sequence: CSVAALAGEADTQYF.

The chain uses TRBV20-1 and TRBJ2-7, with TRBD1 matching over 7 bases. This CDR3 is built from 12 residues. In germline, CDR1 is DFQATT, CDR2 SNEGSKA (reference sequence). V lost 5 bases, J lost 5 bases, and 6 bases stayed unmatched. CDR3 nucleotide sequence: TGCAGTGCTTCCGACAGGGACCACGAGCAGTACTTC. Amino acid sequence: CSASDRDHEQYF.

This clonotype was counted between two and nine times. The rearrangement uses TRBV20-1 and TRBJ2-1; D uncertain. The germline V gene encodes CDR1 DFQATT and CDR2 SNEGSKA (reference sequence). Deletions cut 6 bases from V and 6 bases from J, with 18 bases between. This CDR3 contains 14 residues. The CDR3: CSAIVTERPNEQFF. The CDR3 bases are TGCAGTGCCATAGTAACAGAAAGACCCAATGAGCAGTTCTTC.

The chain combines TRBV2 with TRBJ2-7, with no clear D. Trimming shortened V by 6 bases and J by 2 bases, and 14 bases separated the two germline ends. CDR3 length: 14 amino acids. Germline CDR1 and CDR2: SNHLY and FYNNEI. The CDR3 loop is CASSLTQTTYEQYF. DNA of the CDR3: TGTGCCAGCAGCCTCACTCAGACCACCTACGAGCAGTACTTC.

Only a few counts were recorded for this clonotype. The chain uses TRBV6-6 and TRBJ2-7; no clear D gene. This CDR3 region has 12 residues. V gave up 4 bases and J gave up 1 base, with 5 bases separating them. Germline V gene lookup returns CDR1 MNHNY and CDR2 SVGAGI (reference sequence). This CDR3 reads CASSSKSYEQYF. The CDR3 DNA reads as TGTGCCAGCAGTTCAAAATCCTACGAGCAGTACTTC.

The V and J genes are TRBV30 and TRBJ1-5; 9 nucleotides line up with TRBD1. This CDR3 contains 13 residues. With 3 bases clipped from V and 5 bases from J, the junction kept 2 bases outside the gene matches. Germline CDR1 is GTSNPN and CDR2 is SVGIG (reference sequence). The CDR3 reads CAWRGDRDQPQHF. In DNA form, the CDR3 reads TGTGCCTGGAGGGGGGACAGGGATCAGCCCCAGCATTTT.

The chain has TRBV5-4 and TRBJ2-2; a weak D match, TRBD1 (7 bases). In germline, CDR1 is SGHNT, CDR2 YYREEE (reference sequence). The CDR3 loop spans 18 amino acids. V was trimmed by 4 bases and J by 2 bases, leaving 21 bases between them. CDR3 sequence reads: CASSAPLGGGANTGELFF. The CDR3 coding sequence is TGTGCCAGCAGCGCCCCCTTAGGAGGGGGCGCCAACACCGGGGAGCTGTTTTTT.

This rearrangement joins TRBV6-5 to TRBJ2-1, with TRBD2 matching 7 bases. The germline CDR1 and CDR2 sequences are MNHEY and SVGAGI. The CDR3 contains 15 residues. V was pared by 4 bases and J by 9 bases, with 12 bases of the junction left unmatched. In DNA form, the CDR3 reads TGTGCCAGCAGTTGGGAGGGAGAGATTTGGGGTGAGCAGTTCTTC. Residues: CASSWEGEIWGEQFF.

This chain links TRBV20-1 with TRBJ2-2; maybe TRBD1 (6 bases). Germline assignment: CDR1 DFQATT and CDR2 SNEGSKA (reference sequence). The CDR3 contains 14 residues. Trimming shortened V by 5 bases and J by 3 bases, and 13 bases separated the two germline ends. The CDR3 is CSALDGQYTGELFF. The CDR3, as DNA: TGCAGTGCTTTAGATGGACAGTACACCGGGGAGCTGTTTTTT.

This clonotype turned up a few times. V and J are TRBV20-1 and TRBJ2-7; TRBD2 matches at 8 bases. The CDR3 has 17 amino acids. Germline V gene sequence: CDR1 DFQATT, CDR2 SNEGSKA (reference sequence). The trim removed 3 bases at V and 2 bases at J, leaving 15 bases unmatched. CDR3 nucleotides: TGCAGTGCTAGGCCCACCACCCTAGCGGGTCTTACCTACGAGCAGTACTTC. Amino acid sequence: CSARPTTLAGLTYEQYF.